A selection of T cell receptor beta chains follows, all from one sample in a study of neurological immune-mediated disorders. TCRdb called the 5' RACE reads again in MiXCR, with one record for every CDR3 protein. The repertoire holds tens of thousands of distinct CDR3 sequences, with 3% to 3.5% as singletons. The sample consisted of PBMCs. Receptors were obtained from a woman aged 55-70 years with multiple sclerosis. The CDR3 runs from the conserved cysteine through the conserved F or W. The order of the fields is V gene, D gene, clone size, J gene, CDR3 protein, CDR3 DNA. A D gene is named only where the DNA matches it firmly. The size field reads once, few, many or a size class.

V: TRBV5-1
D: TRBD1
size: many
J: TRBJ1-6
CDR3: CASNQQGAEDSPLHF
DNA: TGCGCCAGCAACCAACAGGGGGCAGAGGATTCACCCCTCCACTTT

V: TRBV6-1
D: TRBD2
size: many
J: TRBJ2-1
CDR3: CASSAGLVYNEQFF
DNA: TGTGCCAGCAGCGCCGGACTAGTCTACAATGAGCAGTTCTTC

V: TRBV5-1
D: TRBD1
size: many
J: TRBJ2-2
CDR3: CASSQGEPEGELFF
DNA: TGCGCCAGCAGCCAGGGGGAGCCCGAAGGGGAGCTGTTTTTT

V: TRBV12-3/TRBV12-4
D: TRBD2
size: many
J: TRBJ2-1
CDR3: CASSRSGGKYNEQFF
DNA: TGTGCCAGCAGCCGTAGCGGGGGAAAGTACAATGAGCAGTTCTTC

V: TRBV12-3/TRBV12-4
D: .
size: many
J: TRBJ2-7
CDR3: CASSLGVGLYEQYF
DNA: TGTGCCAGCAGTTTAGGTGTAGGGCTCTACGAGCAGTACTTC

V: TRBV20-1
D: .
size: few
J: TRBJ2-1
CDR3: CSASATGGNEQFF
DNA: TGCAGTGCTAGTGCGACTGGGGGTAATGAGCAGTTCTTC

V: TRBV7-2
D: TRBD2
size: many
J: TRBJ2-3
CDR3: CASCIAGGRDTQYF
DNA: TGTGCCAGCTGTATAGCGGGGGGGCGCGATACGCAGTATTTT

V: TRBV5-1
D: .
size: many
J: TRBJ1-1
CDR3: CASSLDAGPGGAFF
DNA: TGCGCCAGCAGCTTGGATGCAGGGCCGGGTGGGGCTTTCTTT

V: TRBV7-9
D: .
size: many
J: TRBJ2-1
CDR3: CASSLLVGEQFF
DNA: TGTGCCAGCAGCTTATTGGTAGGTGAGCAGTTCTTC

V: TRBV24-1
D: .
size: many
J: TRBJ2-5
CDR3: CATNRGGGEETQYF
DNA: TGTGCCACCAACAGGGGAGGGGGCGAGGAGACCCAGTACTTC

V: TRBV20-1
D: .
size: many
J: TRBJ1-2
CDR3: CSAPDSFNYGYTF
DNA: TGCAGTGCCCCGGACAGTTTTAACTATGGCTACACCTTC

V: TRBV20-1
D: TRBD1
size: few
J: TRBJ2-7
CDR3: CSAREKVRQGAPEQYF
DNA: TGCAGTGCTAGAGAAAAGGTCAGACAGGGGGCGCCCGAGCAGTACTTC

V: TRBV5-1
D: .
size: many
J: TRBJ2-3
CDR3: CASTRGGSDTQYF
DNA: TGCGCCAGCACACGGGGTGGGTCAGATACGCAGTATTTT

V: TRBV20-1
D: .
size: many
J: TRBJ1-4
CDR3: CSASGSGAANEKLFF
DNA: TGCAGTGCTAGTGGTTCGGGGGCGGCTAATGAAAAACTGTTTTTT

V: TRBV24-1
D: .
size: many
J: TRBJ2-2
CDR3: CATSGAGGAGELFF
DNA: TGTGCCACCAGTGGGGCAGGTGGGGCCGGGGAGCTGTTTTTT

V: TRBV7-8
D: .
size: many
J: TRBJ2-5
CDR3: CASSPAVGYSRETQYF
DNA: TGTGCCAGCAGCCCGGCGGTGGGGTACTCGCGAGAGACCCAGTACTTC